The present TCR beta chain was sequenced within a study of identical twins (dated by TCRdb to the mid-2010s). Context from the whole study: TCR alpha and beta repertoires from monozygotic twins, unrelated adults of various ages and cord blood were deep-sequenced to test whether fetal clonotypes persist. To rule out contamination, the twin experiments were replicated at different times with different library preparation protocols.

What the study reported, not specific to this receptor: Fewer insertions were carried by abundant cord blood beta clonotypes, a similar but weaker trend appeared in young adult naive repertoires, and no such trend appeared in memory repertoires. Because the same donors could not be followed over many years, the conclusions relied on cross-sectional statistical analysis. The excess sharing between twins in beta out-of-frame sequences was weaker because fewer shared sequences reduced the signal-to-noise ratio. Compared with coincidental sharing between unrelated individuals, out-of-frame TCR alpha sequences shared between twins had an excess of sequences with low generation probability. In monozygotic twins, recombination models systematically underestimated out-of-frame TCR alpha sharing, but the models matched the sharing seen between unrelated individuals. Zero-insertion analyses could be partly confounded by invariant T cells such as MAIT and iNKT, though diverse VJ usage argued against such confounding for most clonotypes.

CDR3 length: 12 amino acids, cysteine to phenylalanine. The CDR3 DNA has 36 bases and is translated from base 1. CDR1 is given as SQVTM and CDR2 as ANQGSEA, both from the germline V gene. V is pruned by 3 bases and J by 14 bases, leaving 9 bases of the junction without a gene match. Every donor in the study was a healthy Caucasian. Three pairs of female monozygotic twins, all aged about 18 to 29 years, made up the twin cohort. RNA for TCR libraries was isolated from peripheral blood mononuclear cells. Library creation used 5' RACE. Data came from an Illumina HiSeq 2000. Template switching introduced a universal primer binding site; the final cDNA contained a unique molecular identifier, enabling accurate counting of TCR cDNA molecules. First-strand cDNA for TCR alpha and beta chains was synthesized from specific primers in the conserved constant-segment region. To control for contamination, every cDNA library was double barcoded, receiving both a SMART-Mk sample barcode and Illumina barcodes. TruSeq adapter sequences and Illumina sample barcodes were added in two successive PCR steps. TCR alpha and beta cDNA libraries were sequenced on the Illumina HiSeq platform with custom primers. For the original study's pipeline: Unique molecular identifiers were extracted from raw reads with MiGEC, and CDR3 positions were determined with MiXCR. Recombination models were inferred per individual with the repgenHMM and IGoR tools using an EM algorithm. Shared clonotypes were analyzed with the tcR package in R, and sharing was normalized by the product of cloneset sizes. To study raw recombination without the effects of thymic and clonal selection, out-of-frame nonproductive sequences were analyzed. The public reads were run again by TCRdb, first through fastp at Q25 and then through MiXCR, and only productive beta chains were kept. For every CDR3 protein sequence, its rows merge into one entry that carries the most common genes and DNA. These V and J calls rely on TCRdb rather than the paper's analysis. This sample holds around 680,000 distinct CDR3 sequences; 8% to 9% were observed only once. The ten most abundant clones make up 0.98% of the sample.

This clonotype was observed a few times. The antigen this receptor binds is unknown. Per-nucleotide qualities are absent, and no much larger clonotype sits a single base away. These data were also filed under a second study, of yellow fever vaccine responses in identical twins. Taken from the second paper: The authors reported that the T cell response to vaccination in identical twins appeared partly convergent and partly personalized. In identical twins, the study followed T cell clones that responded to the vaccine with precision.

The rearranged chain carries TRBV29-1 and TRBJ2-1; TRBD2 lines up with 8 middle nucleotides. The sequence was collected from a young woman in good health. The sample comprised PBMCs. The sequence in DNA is TGCAGCGTTGAGAAGGGACTAGATTCGGAGTTCTTC. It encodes CSVEKGLDSEFF.